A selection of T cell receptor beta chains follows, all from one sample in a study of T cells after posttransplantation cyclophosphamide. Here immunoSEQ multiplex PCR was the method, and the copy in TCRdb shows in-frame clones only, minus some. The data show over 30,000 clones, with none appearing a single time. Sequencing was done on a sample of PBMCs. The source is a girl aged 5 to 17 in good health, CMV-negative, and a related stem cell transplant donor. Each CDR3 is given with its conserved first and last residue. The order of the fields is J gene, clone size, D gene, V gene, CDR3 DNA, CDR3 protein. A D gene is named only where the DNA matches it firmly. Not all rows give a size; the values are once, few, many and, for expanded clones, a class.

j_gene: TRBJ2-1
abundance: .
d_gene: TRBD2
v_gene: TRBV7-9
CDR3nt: TGTGCCAGCAGCTTAGGGTCTAGCGGGATCAATGAGCAGTTCTTC
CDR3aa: CASSLGSSGINEQFF

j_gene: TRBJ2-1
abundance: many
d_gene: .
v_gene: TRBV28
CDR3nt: TGTGCCAGCAGTCGGACAGGGACTAAGCGGGTGGACAATGAGCAGTTCTTC
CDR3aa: CASSRTGTKRVDNEQFF

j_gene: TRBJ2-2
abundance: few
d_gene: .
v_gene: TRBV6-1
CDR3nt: TGTGCCAGCAGTGAGGAGGTCGGGGTGAACACCGGGGAGCTGTTTTTT
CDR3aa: CASSEEVGVNTGELFF

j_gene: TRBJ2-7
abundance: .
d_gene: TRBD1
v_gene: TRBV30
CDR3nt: TGTGCCTGGAGTGGAGGACAGGGGGCCTACGAGCAGTACTTC
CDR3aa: CAWSGGQGAYEQYF

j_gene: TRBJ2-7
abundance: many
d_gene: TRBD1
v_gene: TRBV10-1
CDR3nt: TGCGCCAGCAGTGAGTCGGGACAGGGTACCGACGAGCAGTACTTC
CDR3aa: CASSESGQGTDEQYF

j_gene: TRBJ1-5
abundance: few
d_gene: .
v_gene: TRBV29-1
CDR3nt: TGCAGCGTTGTAACAGGAGGCAATCAGCCCCAGCATTTT
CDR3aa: CSVVTGGNQPQHF

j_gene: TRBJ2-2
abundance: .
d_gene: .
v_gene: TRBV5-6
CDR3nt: TGTGCCAGCAGCGCCAAAGACCGGAGAACCGGGGAGCTGTTTTTT
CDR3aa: CASSAKDRRTGELFF

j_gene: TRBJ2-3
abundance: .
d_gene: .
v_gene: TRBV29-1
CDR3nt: TGCAGCGCCGTACAGGGCACAGATACGCAGTATTTT
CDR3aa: CSAVQGTDTQYF

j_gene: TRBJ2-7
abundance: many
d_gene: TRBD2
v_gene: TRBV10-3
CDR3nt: TGTGCCATCAGTGAACTAGCGGGGGCCCCAACCGCGGACTCCTACGAGCAGTACTTC
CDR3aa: CAISELAGAPTADSYEQYF

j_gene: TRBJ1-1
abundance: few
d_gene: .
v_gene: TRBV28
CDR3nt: TGTGCCAGCAGCCCAATACAGGGTTGGAGGACTGAAGCTTTCTTT
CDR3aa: CASSPIQGWRTEAFF

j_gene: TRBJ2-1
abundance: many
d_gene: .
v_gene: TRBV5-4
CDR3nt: TGTGCCAGCAGCCAGGACAGCCGATGGATCTACAATGAGCAGTTCTTC
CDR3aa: CASSQDSRWIYNEQFF

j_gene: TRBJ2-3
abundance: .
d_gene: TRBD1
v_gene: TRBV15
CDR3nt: TGTGCCACCAGCCAATTCGGGACAGGGAGGACAGATACGCAGTATTTT
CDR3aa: CATSQFGTGRTDTQYF

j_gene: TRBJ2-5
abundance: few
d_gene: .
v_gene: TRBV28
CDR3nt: TGTGCCAGCAGTCCGACTCTCGCGATCCGGAGGGAGACCCAGTACTTC
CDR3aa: CASSPTLAIRRETQYF

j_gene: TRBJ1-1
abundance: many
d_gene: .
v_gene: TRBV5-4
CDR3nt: TGTGCCAGCAGTAAAACTGGGAACACTGAAGCTTTCTTT
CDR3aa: CASSKTGNTEAFF